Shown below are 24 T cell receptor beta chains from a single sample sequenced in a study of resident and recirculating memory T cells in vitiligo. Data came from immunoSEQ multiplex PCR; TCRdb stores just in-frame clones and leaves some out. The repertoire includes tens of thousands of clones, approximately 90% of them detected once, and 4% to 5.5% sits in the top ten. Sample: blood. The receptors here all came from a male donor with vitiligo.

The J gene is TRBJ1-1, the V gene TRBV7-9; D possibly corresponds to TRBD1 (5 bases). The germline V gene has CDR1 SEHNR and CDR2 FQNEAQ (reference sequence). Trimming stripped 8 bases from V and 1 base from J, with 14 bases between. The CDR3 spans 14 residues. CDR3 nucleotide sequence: TGTGCCAGCCAGCAGGGTACAACGAACACTGAAGCTTTCTTT. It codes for CASQQGTTNTEAFF.

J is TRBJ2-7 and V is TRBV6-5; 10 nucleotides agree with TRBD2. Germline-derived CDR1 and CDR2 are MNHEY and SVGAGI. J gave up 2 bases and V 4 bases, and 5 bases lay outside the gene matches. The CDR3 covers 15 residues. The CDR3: CASSWTSGGTYEQYF. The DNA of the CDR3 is TGTGCCAGCAGTTGGACTAGCGGAGGTACCTACGAGCAGTACTTC.

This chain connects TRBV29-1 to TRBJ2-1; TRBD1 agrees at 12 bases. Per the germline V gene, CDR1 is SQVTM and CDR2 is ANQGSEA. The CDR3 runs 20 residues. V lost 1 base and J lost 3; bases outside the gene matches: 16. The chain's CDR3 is CSVEALGPGQGAGIYNEQFF. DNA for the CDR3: TGCAGCGTTGAAGCCCTGGGTCCGGGACAGGGGGCCGGAATCTACAATGAGCAGTTCTTC.

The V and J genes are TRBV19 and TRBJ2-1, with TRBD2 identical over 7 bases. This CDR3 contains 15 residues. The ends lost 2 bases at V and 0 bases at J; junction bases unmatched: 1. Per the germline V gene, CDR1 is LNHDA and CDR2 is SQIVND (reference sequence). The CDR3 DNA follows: TGTGCCAGTAGTATACTAGCGGACTCCTACAATGAGCAGTTCTTC. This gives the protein CASSILADSYNEQFF.

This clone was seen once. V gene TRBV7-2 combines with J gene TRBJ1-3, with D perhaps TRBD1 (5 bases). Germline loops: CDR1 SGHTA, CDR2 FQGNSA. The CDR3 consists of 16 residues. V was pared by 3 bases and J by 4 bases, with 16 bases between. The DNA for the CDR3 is TGTGCCAGCAGCTTCCAGACAGCAGGGTCCGGAAACACCATATATTTT. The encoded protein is CASSFQTAGSGNTIYF. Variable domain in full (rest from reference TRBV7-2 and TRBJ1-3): GAGVSQSPSNKVTEKGKDVELRCDPISGHTALYWYRQSLGQGLEFLIYFQGNSAPDKSGLPSDRFSAERTGGSVSTLTIQRTQQEDSAVYLCASSFQTAGSGNTIYFGEGSWLTVV.

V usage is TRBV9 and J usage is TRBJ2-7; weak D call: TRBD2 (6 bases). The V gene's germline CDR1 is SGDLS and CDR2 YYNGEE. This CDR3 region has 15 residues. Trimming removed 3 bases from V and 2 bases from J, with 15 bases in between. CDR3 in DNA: TGTGCCAGCAGCGCCCGGGACTTCCCCACCTACGAGCAGTACTTC. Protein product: CASSARDFPTYEQYF.

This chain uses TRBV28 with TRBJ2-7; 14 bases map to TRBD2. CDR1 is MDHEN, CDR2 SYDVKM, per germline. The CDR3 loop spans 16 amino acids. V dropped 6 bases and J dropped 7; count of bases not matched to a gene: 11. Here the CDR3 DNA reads TGTGCCAGCAGCCCCCCCGGGACTAGCGGGAGTAGGGAGCAGTACTTC. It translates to CASSPPGTSGSREQYF.

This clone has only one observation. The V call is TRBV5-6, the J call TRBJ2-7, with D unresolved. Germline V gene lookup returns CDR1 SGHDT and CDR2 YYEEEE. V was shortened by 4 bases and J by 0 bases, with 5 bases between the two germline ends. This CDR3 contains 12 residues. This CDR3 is CASSESSYEQYF. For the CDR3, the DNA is TGTGCCAGCAGCGAGAGCTCCTACGAGCAGTACTTC.

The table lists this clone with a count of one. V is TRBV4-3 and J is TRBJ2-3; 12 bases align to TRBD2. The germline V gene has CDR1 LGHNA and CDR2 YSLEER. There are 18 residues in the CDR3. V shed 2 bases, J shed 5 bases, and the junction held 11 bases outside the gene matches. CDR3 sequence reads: CASSQLPTSGGGGDTQYF. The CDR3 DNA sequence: TGCGCCAGCAGCCAATTACCGACTAGCGGGGGAGGTGGAGATACGCAGTATTTT.

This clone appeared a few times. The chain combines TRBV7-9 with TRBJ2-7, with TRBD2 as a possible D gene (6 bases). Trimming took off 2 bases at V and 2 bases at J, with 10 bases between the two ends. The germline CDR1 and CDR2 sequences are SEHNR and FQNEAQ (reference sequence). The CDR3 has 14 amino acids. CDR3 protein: CASSLTGETYEQYF. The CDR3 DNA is TGTGCCAGCAGCTTAACGGGGGAGACCTACGAGCAGTACTTC.

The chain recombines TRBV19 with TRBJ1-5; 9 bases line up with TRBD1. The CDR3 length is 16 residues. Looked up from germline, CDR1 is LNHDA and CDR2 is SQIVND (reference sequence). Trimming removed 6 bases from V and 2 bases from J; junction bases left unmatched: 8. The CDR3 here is CASSQTGGAGNQPQHF. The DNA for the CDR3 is TGTGCCAGTAGCCAAACAGGGGGCGCAGGCAATCAGCCCCAGCATTTT.

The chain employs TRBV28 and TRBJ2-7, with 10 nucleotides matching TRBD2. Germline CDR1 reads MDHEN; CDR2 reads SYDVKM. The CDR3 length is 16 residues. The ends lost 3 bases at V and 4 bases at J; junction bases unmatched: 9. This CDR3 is CASSFSRGLAAYEQYF. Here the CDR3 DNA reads TGTGCCAGCAGTTTTTCTAGAGGACTAGCGGCTTACGAGCAGTACTTC. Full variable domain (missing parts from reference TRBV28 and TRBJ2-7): DVKVTQSSRYLVKRTGEKVFLECVQDMDHENMFWYRQDPGLGLRLIYFSYDVKMKEKGDIPEGYSVSREKKERFSLILESASTNQTSMYLCASSFSRGLAAYEQYFGPGTRLTVT.

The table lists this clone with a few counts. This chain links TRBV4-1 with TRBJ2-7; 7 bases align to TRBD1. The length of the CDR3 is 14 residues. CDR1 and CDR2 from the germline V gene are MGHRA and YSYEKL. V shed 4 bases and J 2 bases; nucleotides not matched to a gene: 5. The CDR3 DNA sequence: TGCGCCAGCAGCCCCCGGGACAGACCCTACGAGCAGTACTTC. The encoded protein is CASSPRDRPYEQYF.

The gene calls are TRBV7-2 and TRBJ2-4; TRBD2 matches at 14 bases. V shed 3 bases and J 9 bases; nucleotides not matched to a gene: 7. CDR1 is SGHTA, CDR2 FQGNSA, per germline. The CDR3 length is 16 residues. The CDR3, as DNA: TGTGCCAGCAGCTTTAGTGGGACTAGCGGGAGCAGCATTCAGTACTTC. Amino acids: CASSFSGTSGSSIQYF.

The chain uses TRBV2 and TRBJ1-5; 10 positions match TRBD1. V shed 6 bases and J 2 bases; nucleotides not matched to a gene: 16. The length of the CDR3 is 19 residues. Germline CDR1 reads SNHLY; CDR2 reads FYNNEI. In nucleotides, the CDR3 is TGTGCCAGCAGCGGTCCCCGGGACAGGGGATATTTTCGCAATCAGCCCCAGCATTTT. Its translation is CASSGPRDRGYFRNQPQHF.

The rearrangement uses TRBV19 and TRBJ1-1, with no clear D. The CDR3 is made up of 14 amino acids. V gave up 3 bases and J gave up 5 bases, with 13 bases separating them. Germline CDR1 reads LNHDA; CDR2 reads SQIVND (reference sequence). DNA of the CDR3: TGTGCCAGTAGTATCGGTGGTATAAAGACTGAAGCTTTCTTT. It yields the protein CASSIGGIKTEAFF.

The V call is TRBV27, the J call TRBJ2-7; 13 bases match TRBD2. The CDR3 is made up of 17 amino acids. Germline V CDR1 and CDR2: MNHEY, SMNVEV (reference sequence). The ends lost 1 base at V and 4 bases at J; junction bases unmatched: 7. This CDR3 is CASSLYTSGRAGYEQYF. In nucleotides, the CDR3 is TGTGCCAGCAGTTTATATACTAGCGGGAGGGCCGGGTACGAGCAGTACTTC.

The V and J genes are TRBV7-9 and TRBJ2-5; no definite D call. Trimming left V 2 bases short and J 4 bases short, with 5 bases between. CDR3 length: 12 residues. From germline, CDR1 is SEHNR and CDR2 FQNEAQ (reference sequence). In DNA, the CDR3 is TGTGCCAGCAGCTTAATTCGAGAGACCCAGTACTTC. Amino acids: CASSLIRETQYF.

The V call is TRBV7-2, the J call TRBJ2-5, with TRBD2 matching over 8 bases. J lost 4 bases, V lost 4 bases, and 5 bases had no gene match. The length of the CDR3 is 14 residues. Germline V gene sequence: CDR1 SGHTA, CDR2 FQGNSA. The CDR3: CASSSSGGRETQYF. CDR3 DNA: TGTGCCAGCAGCTCATCGGGAGGGAGAGAGACCCAGTACTTC.

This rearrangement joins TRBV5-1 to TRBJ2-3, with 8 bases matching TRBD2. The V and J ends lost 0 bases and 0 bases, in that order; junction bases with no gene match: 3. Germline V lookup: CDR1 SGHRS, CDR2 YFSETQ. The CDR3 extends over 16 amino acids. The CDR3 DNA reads TGCGCCAGCAGCTTGGCCGGGGGGGCTAGCACAGATACGCAGTATTTT. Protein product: CASSLAGGASTDTQYF.

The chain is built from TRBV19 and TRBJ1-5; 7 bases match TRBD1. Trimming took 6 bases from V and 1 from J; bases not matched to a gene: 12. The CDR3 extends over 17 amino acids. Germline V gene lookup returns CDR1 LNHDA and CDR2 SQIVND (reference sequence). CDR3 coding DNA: TGTGCCAGTAGAGAACTAAAGGGGGCGGGAAGCAATCAGCCCCAGCATTTT. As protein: CASRELKGAGSNQPQHF.

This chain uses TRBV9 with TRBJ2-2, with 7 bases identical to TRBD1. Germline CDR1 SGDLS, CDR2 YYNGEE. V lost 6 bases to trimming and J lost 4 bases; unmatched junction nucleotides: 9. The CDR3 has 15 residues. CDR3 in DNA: TGTGCCAGCAACCAACAGGGGCTGAGCACCGGGGAGCTGTTTTTT. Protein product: CASNQQGLSTGELFF.

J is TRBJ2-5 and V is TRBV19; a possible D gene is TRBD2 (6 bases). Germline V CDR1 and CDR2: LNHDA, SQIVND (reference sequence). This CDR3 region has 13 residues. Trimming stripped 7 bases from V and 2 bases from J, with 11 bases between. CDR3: CASNPRDQETQYF. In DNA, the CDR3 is TGTGCCAGTAATCCGCGGGATCAAGAGACCCAGTACTTC. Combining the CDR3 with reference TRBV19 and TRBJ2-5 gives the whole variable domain DGGITQSPKYLFRKEGQNVTLSCEQNLNHDAMYWYRQDPGQGLRLIYYSQIVNDFQKGDIAEGYSVSREKKESFPLTVTSAQKNPTAFYLCASNPRDQETQYFGPGTRLLVL.

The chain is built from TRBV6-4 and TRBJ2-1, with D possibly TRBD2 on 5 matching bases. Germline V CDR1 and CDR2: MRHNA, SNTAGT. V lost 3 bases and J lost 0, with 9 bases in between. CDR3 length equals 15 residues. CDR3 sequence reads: CASSEGGLSYNEQFF. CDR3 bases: TGTGCCAGCAGTGAAGGCGGGCTCTCCTACAATGAGCAGTTCTTC.